This TCR beta chain was found in a study of technical replicates of blood from several donors. Germline CDR1 is SQVTM and CDR2 is ANQGSEA. V gave up 4 bases and J gave up 4 bases, with 22 bases separating them. This CDR3 has 16 amino acids. Method: immunoSEQ multiplex PCR; TCRdb's copy keeps in-frame clones and lacks some. The table records about 56,000 clones, over 90% of them present only once. The sample comprised PBMCs. V usage is TRBV29-1 and J usage is TRBJ1-2, with D tentatively TRBD1 (6 bases). This TCR derives from a human donor in good health. Some clones in this sample may be carry-over from other donors' samples. Here the CDR3 reads CSVALAGGQSLYGYTF. In DNA form, the CDR3 reads TGCAGCGTTGCACTTGCAGGCGGACAGAGCCTCTATGGCTACACCTTC.